This T cell receptor beta chain was profiled in a study of blood T cell repertoires in COVID-19. Study-level information: The United States, Italy and Spain were the sources of the acute and convalescent COVID-19 samples.

In the source study's methods: The authors estimated nucleated cell counts from reference gene primer amplification. Produced via immunoSEQ multiplex PCR; TCRdb's table is partial and in-frame only. D and trimming were read from the DNA, whereas the V and J calls and clone size are those reported in that table. The sample records fewer than 200,000 clones, under 95% being singletons. Per the germline V gene, CDR1 is SGHAT and CDR2 is FQNNGV. CDR3 size: 14 residues. V gave up 4 bases and J gave up 7 bases, with 16 bases separating them. The origin of this receptor is a man aged 18-30 years with COVID-19, enrolled during active disease. The chain is built from TRBV11-2 and TRBJ1-2; the D is unclear. The sample was peripheral blood. The CDR3 loop is CASSSRTEGRGYTF. DNA for the CDR3: TGTGCCAGCAGCTCCCGGACGGAGGGTCGTGGCTACACCTTC.